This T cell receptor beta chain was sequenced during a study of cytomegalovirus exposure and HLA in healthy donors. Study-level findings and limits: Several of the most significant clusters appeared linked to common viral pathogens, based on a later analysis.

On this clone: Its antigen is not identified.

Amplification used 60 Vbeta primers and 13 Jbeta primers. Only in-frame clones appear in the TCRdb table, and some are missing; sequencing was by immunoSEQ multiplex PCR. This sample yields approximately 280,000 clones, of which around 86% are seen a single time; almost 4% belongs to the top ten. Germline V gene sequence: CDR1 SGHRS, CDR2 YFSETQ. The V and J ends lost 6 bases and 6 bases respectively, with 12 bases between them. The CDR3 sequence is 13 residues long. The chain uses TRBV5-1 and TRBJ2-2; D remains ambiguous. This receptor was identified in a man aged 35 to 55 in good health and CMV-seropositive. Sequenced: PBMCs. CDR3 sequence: CASTNTGPGELFF. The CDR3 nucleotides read TGCGCCAGCACCAATACTGGGCCCGGGGAGCTGTTTTTT. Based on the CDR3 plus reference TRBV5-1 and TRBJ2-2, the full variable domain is KAGVTQTPRYLIKTRGQQVTLSCSPISGHRSVSWYQQTPGQGLQFLFEYFSETQRNKGNFPGRFSGRQFSNSRSEMNVSTLELGDSALYLCASTNTGPGELFFGEGSRLTVL.